These 21 T cell receptor beta chains were all obtained from the same sample, sequenced in a study of cytomegalovirus exposure and HLA in healthy donors. The PCR had 60 Vbeta and 13 Jbeta primers. Generated by immunoSEQ multiplex PCR, the TCRdb table keeps only in-frame clones and is missing some. Of roughly 26,000 clones in the sample, just under 70% are singletons; the top ten hold roughly 4%. The sample comprised PBMCs. These receptor sequences come from a woman between 45 and 65 years old in good health and CMV-seronegative.

This chain connects TRBV7-2 to TRBJ2-1; tentative D call: TRBD2 (6 bases). This CDR3 contains 14 residues. Germline assignment: CDR1 SGHTA and CDR2 FQGNSA. Trimming shortened V by 0 bases and J by 4 bases, and 7 bases separated the two germline ends. CDR3: CASSLAGTYNEQFF. The CDR3 nucleotides are TGTGCCAGCAGCTTAGCGGGGACTTACAATGAGCAGTTCTTC.

The chain links TRBV5-4 to TRBJ1-2; weak D call: TRBD1 (6 bases). The CDR3 loop spans 15 amino acids. CDR1 is SGHNT, CDR2 YYREEE, per germline (reference sequence). Trimming left V 4 bases short and J 4 bases short, with 17 bases between. CDR3 coding DNA: TGTGCCAGCAGCCCTGGACAGATCTTAAGCTATGGCTACACCTTC. This gives the protein CASSPGQILSYGYTF.

The rearrangement joins TRBV7-2 to TRBJ2-4; D is uncertain. Trimming took 4 bases from V and 2 from J, leaving 12 bases between them. The CDR3 sequence is 15 residues long. Germline V gene sequence: CDR1 SGHTA, CDR2 FQGNSA. CDR3 bases: TGTGCCAGCAGCTCTTCCCTGGGCACCAAAAACATTCAGTACTTC. It codes for CASSSSLGTKNIQYF.

CDR3 sequence: CASSFGQGGHNEQFF. The CDR3 coding sequence is TGTGCCAGCAGCTTCGGACAGGGAGGCCACAATGAGCAGTTCTTC. V gene TRBV5-4 combines with J gene TRBJ2-1; 8 nucleotides agree with TRBD1. The CDR3 contains 15 residues. V dropped 2 bases and J dropped 5; count of bases not matched to a gene: 6. Germline V gene sequence: CDR1 SGHNT, CDR2 YYREEE (reference sequence).

The V call is TRBV29-1, the J call TRBJ1-1, with D hard to call. This CDR3 region has 15 residues. The V gene's germline CDR1 is SQVTM and CDR2 ANQGSEA. Trimming removed 2 bases at V and 0 bases at J, with 13 bases between. The CDR3 loop is CSVEPRGGMNTEAFF. In DNA form, the CDR3 reads TGCAGCGTTGAACCTCGGGGAGGGATGAACACTGAAGCTTTCTTT. Full variable domain (rest looked up from reference TRBV29-1 and TRBJ1-1): SAVISQKPSRDICQRGTSLTIQCQVDSQVTMMFWYRQQPGQSLTLIATANQGSEATYESGFVIDKFPISRPNLTFSTLTVSNMSPEDSSIYLCSVEPRGGMNTEAFFGQGTRLTVV.

This clone occurred a few times. The chain uses TRBV5-6 and TRBJ2-2, with 8 bases identical to TRBD1. In germline, CDR1 is SGHDT, CDR2 YYEEEE. This CDR3 has 15 amino acids. The junction had 5 bases not matched to a gene; V was cut back by 4 bases and J by 3 bases. The CDR3: CASSRMTGDTGELFF. The CDR3 DNA sequence: TGTGCCAGCAGCCGTATGACAGGGGACACCGGGGAGCTGTTTTTT.

DNA of the CDR3: TGTGCCAGCAGTAAAAACACCGGGACTAATGAAAAACTGTTTTTT. It codes for CASSKNTGTNEKLFF. This chain uses TRBV6-5 with TRBJ1-4, with D unclear. Trimming removed 5 bases at V and 2 bases at J, with 12 bases between. Germline assignment: CDR1 MNHEY and CDR2 SVGAGI. CDR3 length: 15 amino acids.

The gene calls are TRBV29-1 and TRBJ1-4, with D perhaps TRBD1 (6 bases). The CDR3 length is 14 residues. V dropped 7 bases and J dropped 8 bases, with 20 bases sitting between them. Germline assignment: CDR1 SQVTM and CDR2 ANQGSEA. CDR3 DNA sequence: TGCAGCGCGGGAGGTGCAGGGGAGAGGGAAAAACTGTTTTTT. The encoded protein is CSAGGAGEREKLFF.

The J gene is TRBJ2-3, the V gene TRBV5-1, with D possibly matching TRBD1 (5 bases). The CDR3 loop spans 15 amino acids. Trimming pared 2 bases from V and 4 bases from J, leaving 14 bases between. Germline values: CDR1 SGHRS, CDR2 YFSETQ. The CDR3 reads CASSFRQPSADTQYF. CDR3 nucleotide sequence: TGCGCCAGCAGCTTTAGACAGCCCAGCGCAGATACGCAGTATTTT.

Points on this clone: At one boundary the junction diverges from the germline segment, which might be a read error. The genes are TRBV10-1 and TRBJ2-3, with 14 bases identical to TRBD2. There are 16 residues in the CDR3. Germline assignment: CDR1 WNHNN and CDR2 SYGVQD (reference sequence). CDR3 DNA: TGCGCCAGCAGTCTCGGACTAGCGGGAGGCACTGATACGCAGTATTTT. Residues: CASSLGLAGGTDTQYF.

This clone came up a few times. This rearrangement joins TRBV7-2 to TRBJ1-2; the D gene is possibly TRBD1 (5 bases). V shed 9 bases and J shed 5 bases, with 16 bases lying between them. CDR3 length equals 13 residues. Germline CDR1 and CDR2: SGHTA and FQGNSA. The CDR3 region is CASLTDPLYGYTF. CDR3 DNA: TGTGCCAGTTTGACAGACCCCCTATATGGCTACACCTTC.

V usage is TRBV4-1 and J usage is TRBJ2-1, with D hard to call. V was pared by 1 base and J by 0 bases, with 13 bases between. The CDR3 sequence is 17 residues long. The germline CDR1 and CDR2 sequences are MGHRA and YSYEKL. The CDR3 coding sequence is TGCGCCAGCAGCCAAGGGCTCGCGGTCAGCTCCTACAATGAGCAGTTCTTC. Encoded protein: CASSQGLAVSSYNEQFF.

V usage is TRBV6-1 and J usage is TRBJ1-1, with TRBD1 as a possible D gene (5 bases). Germline lookup yields CDR1 MNHNS and CDR2 SASEGT. The CDR3 extends over 14 amino acids. Trimming stripped 4 bases from V and 5 bases from J, with 14 bases between. The CDR3 DNA is TGTGCCAGCAGTGGGGGGGGTAGGAAGACTGAAGCTTTCTTT. Translated, it gives CASSGGGRKTEAFF.

V is TRBV6-6 and J is TRBJ1-5, with TRBD1 matching over 7 bases. The CDR3 runs to 13 residues. The V gene end was trimmed by 8 bases and the J gene end by 6 bases; junction bases not matched to a gene: 7. CDR1 and CDR2 from the germline V gene are MNHNY and SVGAGI (reference sequence). The CDR3 here is CASDDRESQPQHF. The CDR3 nucleotides read TGTGCCAGCGACGACAGGGAATCTCAGCCCCAGCATTTT.

The chain has TRBV27 and TRBJ2-7; 7 bases agree with TRBD1. In germline, CDR1 is MNHEY, CDR2 SMNVEV (reference sequence). Germline trimming cut 6 bases from V and 2 bases from J; bases unmatched to any gene: 10. CDR3 length: 15 amino acids. The CDR3 DNA follows: TGTGCCAGCAGACGACAGGGAGAGGCAACCTACGAGCAGTACTTC. The encoded protein is CASRRQGEATYEQYF.

This clone was detected only a few times. The gene calls are TRBV29-1 and TRBJ1-4, with 7 nucleotides matching TRBD1. The J segment lost 4 bases and the V segment lost 6 bases, leaving 11 bases of the junction unmatched. Looked up from germline, CDR1 is SQVTM and CDR2 is ANQGSEA. This CDR3 region has 15 residues. CDR3 DNA sequence: TGCAGCGTGCAACAGGGGACCCAGGGTAATGAAAAACTGTTTTTT. Residues: CSVQQGTQGNEKLFF. Full variable domain (outside the CDR3, taken from reference TRBV29-1 and TRBJ1-4): SAVISQKPSRDICQRGTSLTIQCQVDSQVTMMFWYRQQPGQSLTLIATANQGSEATYESGFVIDKFPISRPNLTFSTLTVSNMSPEDSSIYLCSVQQGTQGNEKLFFGSGTQLSVL.

This clone was found once. V is TRBV29-1 and J is TRBJ1-1; D gene uncertain. The CDR3 contains 12 residues. Per germline, CDR1 SQVTM and CDR2 ANQGSEA. Trimming cost V 7 bases and J 4 bases, with 13 bases left between them. The CDR3 loop is CSAISGSTEAFF. The CDR3 DNA is TGCAGCGCCATATCCGGGTCCACTGAAGCTTTCTTT.

CDR3 sequence (DNA): TGTGCCAGCAGCTCTAGCGGGAGAGGGGATACGCAGTATTTT. Translation: CASSSSGRGDTQYF. V and J are TRBV7-9 and TRBJ2-3; TRBD2 aligns across 10 bases. Germline V gene sequence: CDR1 SEHNR, CDR2 FQNEAQ (reference sequence). The CDR3 totals 14 residues. Losses at the gene ends were 4 bases for V and 6 bases for J; bases not matched to a gene: 4. Using reference TRBV7-9 and TRBJ2-3 for the parts outside the CDR3, the full variable domain is DTGVSQNPRHKITKRGQNVTFRCDPISEHNRLYWYRQTLGQGPEFLTYFQNEAQLEKSRLLSDRFSAERPKGSFSTLEIQRTEQGDSAMYLCASSSSGRGDTQYFGPGTRLTVL.

This clone was observed a handful of times. The chain combines TRBV5-1 with TRBJ1-1, with D maybe TRBD1 (6 bases). The V end lost 0 bases, the J end lost 11 bases, and 14 bases lay between the germline ends. CDR1 is SGHRS and CDR2 is YFSETQ in the germline V gene. CDR3 length: 13 amino acids. Written as DNA, the CDR3 is TGCGCCAGCAGCTTGGGTCAGGGGTTGGAGGCTTTCTTT. Protein product: CASSLGQGLEAFF.

This clone was seen more than once but under ten times. This chain uses TRBV7-9 with TRBJ2-1, with 11 bases matching TRBD2. CDR3 length: 15 amino acids. Germline CDR1 SEHNR, CDR2 FQNEAQ (reference sequence). J gave up 5 bases and V 1 base, and 1 base lay outside the gene matches. In DNA form, the CDR3 reads TGTGCCAGCAGCTTAGGTAGCGGGAGGGACAATGAGCAGTTCTTC. This gives the protein CASSLGSGRDNEQFF.

This clone turned up a few times. The chain employs TRBV5-1 and TRBJ2-1, with D possibly TRBD1 on 6 matching bases. The CDR3 is 14 residues long. V gave up 2 bases and J gave up 6 bases, with 12 bases separating them. Germline CDR1 is SGHRS and CDR2 is YFSETQ. Here the CDR3 DNA reads TGCGCCAGCAGCTTAAGGACAGAACGCAATGAGCAGTTCTTC. As protein: CASSLRTERNEQFF. Drawing the rest from reference TRBV5-1 and TRBJ2-1, the complete variable domain is KAGVTQTPRYLIKTRGQQVTLSCSPISGHRSVSWYQQTPGQGLQFLFEYFSETQRNKGNFPGRFSGRQFSNSRSEMNVSTLELGDSALYLCASSLRTERNEQFFGPGTRLTVL.